This T cell receptor (beta chain) was identified in a study of cytomegalovirus exposure and HLA in healthy donors. V shed 5 bases and J shed 0 bases, with 9 bases lying between them. The CDR3 is 14 residues long. The germline gives CDR1 MDHEN, CDR2 SYDVKM. The PCR ran on 60 Vbeta and 13 Jbeta primers. Only in-frame clones appear in the TCRdb table, and some are missing; sequencing was by immunoSEQ multiplex PCR. This table has 120,000 to 150,000 clones, about 73% appearing once. Findings and caveats of the study: There were under 200 TCR beta chains listed as cytomegalovirus-associated. Immune exposure information comprised only CMV serostatus. Most TCRs appeared rarely, but some public TCRs recurred in many donors.

This clone was counted between two and nine times. Its antigen is still unknown. The chain links TRBV28 to TRBJ2-3; no clear D. The specimen was PBMCs. The origin of this receptor is a middle-aged man in good health and CMV-seropositive. CDR3 residues: CASSPNYSTDTQYF. For the CDR3, the DNA is TGTGCCAGCAGTCCAAACTATAGCACAGATACGCAGTATTTT.